A single sample gave rise to the 14 T cell receptor beta chains below, sequenced in a study of OX40 agonist ivuxolimab in advanced cancers. Data came from immunoSEQ multiplex PCR; TCRdb stores just in-frame clones and leaves some out. Of 77,000 or so clones listed, about 92% are singletons. Specimen: CD4+ or CD8+ T cells sorted from blood, collected in a trial of the OX40 agonist ivuxolimab. These receptors all come from an adult with an advanced solid tumor such as melanoma, head and neck, liver or kidney cancer.

A remark on this clone: Other DNA sequences in the sample encode the same CDR3. This chain uses TRBV29-1 with TRBJ2-2; no clear D gene. The V gene lost 4 bases and the J gene lost 3 bases, with 6 bases spanning the gap. This CDR3 contains 12 residues. Per germline, CDR1 SQVTM and CDR2 ANQGSEA. DNA for the CDR3: TGCAGCGTTGTGCCCGACACCGGGGAGCTGTTTTTT. Translated: CSVVPDTGELFF.

The chain couples TRBV29-1 to TRBJ2-1, with 10 nucleotides matching TRBD1. There are 14 residues in the CDR3. The germline V gene encodes CDR1 SQVTM and CDR2 ANQGSEA. The V and J ends lost 3 bases and 5 bases, in that order; junction bases with no gene match: 4. The CDR3 DNA sequence: TGCAGCGTTGACGGCGGGACAGGGGACAATGAGCAGTTCTTC. It translates to CSVDGGTGDNEQFF.

The J gene is TRBJ1-1, the V gene TRBV19; TRBD1 matches at 9 bases. Germline assignment: CDR1 LNHDA and CDR2 SQIVND (reference sequence). V lost 6 bases, J lost 3 bases, and 2 bases stayed unmatched. The CDR3 totals 13 residues. The CDR3 is CASSRQGDTEAFF. Written as DNA, the CDR3 is TGTGCCAGTAGCCGACAGGGGGACACTGAAGCTTTCTTT.

J is TRBJ1-1 and V is TRBV11-2; TRBD1 aligns across 11 bases. The germline CDR1 and CDR2 sequences are SGHAT and FQNNGV. Trimming at V came to 4 bases and at J to 5 bases, leaving 6 bases not matched to a gene. The CDR3 spans 15 residues. CDR3 nucleotides: TGTGCCAGCAGCTACGGGACAGGGGGAGGTACTGAAGCTTTCTTT. It is translated as CASSYGTGGGTEAFF.

V gene TRBV27 combines with J gene TRBJ1-6; D unclear. The CDR3 has 15 residues. V gave up 2 bases and J gave up 10 bases, with 15 bases separating them. Germline assignment: CDR1 MNHEY and CDR2 SMNVEV (reference sequence). In DNA form, the CDR3 reads TGTGCCAGCAGTTTAAGCGCCAGGAGTTTGTCACCCCTCCACTTT. Amino acids: CASSLSARSLSPLHF.

The V and J genes are TRBV5-1 and TRBJ1-1, with D tentatively TRBD1 (5 bases). This CDR3 contains 16 residues. Trimming cost V 1 base and J 1 base, with 14 bases left between them. The germline gives CDR1 SGHRS, CDR2 YFSETQ. The CDR3 here is CASSLYTGHRNTEAFF. CDR3 bases: TGCGCCAGCAGCTTGTATACAGGACACCGGAACACTGAAGCTTTCTTT.

This clone was seen only once. The chain has TRBV7-6 and TRBJ2-7; D gene ambiguous. Deletions cut 0 bases from V and 5 bases from J, with 8 bases between. The CDR3 runs 13 residues. Germline V lookup: CDR1 SGHVS, CDR2 FNYEAQ. The CDR3 nucleotides are TGTGCCAGCAGCTTAGCGCCCCTACACGAGCAGTACTTC. Protein sequence: CASSLAPLHEQYF.

V gene TRBV4-3 combines with J gene TRBJ2-5, with D possibly being TRBD2 (5 bases). CDR3 length: 14 amino acids. V shed 0 bases and J shed 5 bases, with 10 bases lying between them. CDR1 is LGHNA and CDR2 is YSLEER in the germline V gene. DNA of the CDR3: TGCGCCAGCAGCCAAGAGGCAGCGGCGGAGACCCAGTACTTC. As protein: CASSQEAAAETQYF.

The chain has TRBV5-6 and TRBJ2-2; D not resolved. The V end lost 0 bases, the J end lost 0 bases, and 9 bases lay between the germline ends. There are 16 residues in the CDR3. The germline V gene encodes CDR1 SGHDT and CDR2 YYEEEE. CDR3 sequence (DNA): TGTGCCAGCAGCTTGGTCCTCGATCCGAACACCGGGGAGCTGTTTTTT. It translates to CASSLVLDPNTGELFF.

This clone was recorded once. This chain connects TRBV7-9 to TRBJ2-7, with D hard to call. The CDR3 loop spans 16 amino acids. Germline V lookup: CDR1 SEHNR, CDR2 FQNEAQ (reference sequence). The V end lost 4 bases, the J end lost 0 bases, and 16 bases lay between the germline ends. In DNA form, the CDR3 reads TGTGCCAGCAGCTCTGCAGGTAGGGATGGCTCCTACGAGCAGTACTTC. Protein sequence: CASSSAGRDGSYEQYF.

The rearrangement joins TRBV4-1 to TRBJ2-1, with 16 bases identical to TRBD2. V lost 5 bases to trimming and J lost 9 bases; unmatched junction nucleotides: 4. The CDR3 sequence is 15 residues long. The germline V gene encodes CDR1 MGHRA and CDR2 YSYEKL. Here the CDR3 DNA reads TGCGCCAGCAGCATGGGACTAGCGGGGGGGCTTGAGCAGTTCTTC. It codes for CASSMGLAGGLEQFF.

This chain joins TRBV19 and TRBJ2-7; D remains unclear. CDR1 and CDR2 from the germline V gene are LNHDA and SQIVND (reference sequence). This CDR3 has 13 amino acids. Trimming stripped 4 bases from V and 3 bases from J, with 10 bases between. Here the CDR3 DNA reads TGTGCCAGTAGTACCTTCCTCTTCTACGAGCAGTACTTC. Translating gives CASSTFLFYEQYF.

Details on this clone: Sequence at one end of the junction differs from germline and may be a read error. The rearrangement uses TRBV7-9 and TRBJ2-2; 7 positions match TRBD1. This CDR3 has 17 residues. Germline-derived CDR1 and CDR2 are SEHNR and FQNEAQ (reference sequence). This CDR3 is CASSLAWGQLNTGELFF. The CDR3 DNA sequence: TGTGCCAGCAGCCTAGCATGGGGACAGCTGAACACCGGGGAGCTGTTTTTT. Combining the CDR3 with reference TRBV7-9 and TRBJ2-2 gives the whole variable domain DTGVSQNPRHKITKRGQNVTFRCDPISEHNRLYWYRQTLGQGPEFLTYFQNEAQLEKSRLLSDRFSAERPKGSFSTLEIQRTEQGDSAMYLCASSLAWGQLNTGELFFGEGSRLTVL.

Concerning this clone itself: This specimen includes other DNA sequences encoding the same CDR3. The CDR3 spells CASREASGGSEQYF. In DNA, the CDR3 is TGTGCCAGCAGGGAAGCTAGCGGGGGGAGTGAACAGTACTTC. The rearrangement joins TRBV5-6 to TRBJ2-7; TRBD2 agrees at 11 bases. V lost 5 bases to trimming and J lost 10 bases; unmatched junction nucleotides: 11. The CDR3 sequence is 14 residues long. Germline assignment: CDR1 SGHDT and CDR2 YYEEEE.